The rows below give T cell receptor beta chains drawn from one sample of a study of PD-1 blockade in classical Hodgkin lymphoma. Here immunoSEQ multiplex PCR was the method, and the copy in TCRdb shows in-frame clones only, minus some. The sample contains approximately 41,000 clones, 66% of which appear only once. Sequencing used peripheral blood mononuclear cells (PBMCs), obtained before the fourth cycle of nivolumab. These receptors were obtained from a human donor with classical Hodgkin lymphoma. Both conserved end residues are part of each CDR3. Each record gives: V gene, J gene, CDR3 length, clone size, D gene, CDR3 protein, CDR3 DNA. D genes are given only for firm matches. Size is omitted from some rows. Given values are once, few, many or a class for expanded clones.

v_gene: TRBV4-3
j_gene: TRBJ2-1
len: 17
abundance: few
d_gene: TRBD2
CDR3aa: CASSLLRTSGVYNEQFF
CDR3nt: TGCGCCAGCAGCCTTTTGAGGACTAGCGGGGTGTACAATGAGCAGTTCTTC

v_gene: TRBV28
j_gene: TRBJ2-5
len: 16
abundance: few
d_gene: TRBD1
CDR3aa: CASSFLGTGGRETQYF
CDR3nt: TGTGCCAGCAGTTTCCTAGGGACAGGGGGCCGAGAGACCCAGTACTTC

v_gene: TRBV7-8
j_gene: TRBJ2-1
len: 11
abundance: .
d_gene: .
CDR3aa: CASSLAGLQFF
CDR3nt: TGTGCCAGCAGCCTCGCCGGGTTGCAGTTCTTC

v_gene: TRBV30
j_gene: TRBJ2-2
len: 13
abundance: once
d_gene: .
CDR3aa: CAWSVQEAGELFF
CDR3nt: TGTGCCTGGAGTGTACAGGAAGCCGGGGAGCTGTTTTTT

v_gene: TRBV10-2
j_gene: TRBJ1-1
len: 11
abundance: .
d_gene: .
CDR3aa: CASSASLEAFF
CDR3nt: TGCGCCAGCAGTGCCAGCCTCGAAGCTTTCTTT

v_gene: TRBV27
j_gene: TRBJ2-3
len: 14
abundance: .
d_gene: TRBD2
CDR3aa: CASSSGGRPDTQYF
CDR3nt: TGTGCCAGCAGTAGCGGGGGCCGTCCGGATACGCAGTATTTT

v_gene: TRBV30
j_gene: TRBJ1-3
len: 14
abundance: once
d_gene: .
CDR3aa: CASQGVRRGNTIYF
CDR3nt: TGTGCCTCTCAGGGAGTACGTCGGGGAAACACCATATATTTT

v_gene: TRBV2
j_gene: TRBJ2-1
len: 12
abundance: once
d_gene: .
CDR3aa: CAGRQTNNEQFF
CDR3nt: TGTGCCGGGCGACAGACAAACAATGAGCAGTTCTTC

v_gene: TRBV19
j_gene: TRBJ1-2
len: 14
abundance: .
d_gene: TRBD1
CDR3aa: CASSIRTGLEGYTF
CDR3nt: TGTGCCAGTAGTATCCGGACAGGTCTCGAGGGCTACACCTTC

v_gene: TRBV6-1
j_gene: TRBJ1-1
len: 17
abundance: .
d_gene: .
CDR3aa: CASSEGYGREGDTEAFF
CDR3nt: TGTGCCAGCAGTGAAGGATACGGGAGAGAGGGGGACACTGAAGCTTTCTTT

v_gene: TRBV7-7
j_gene: TRBJ1-1
len: 13
abundance: many
d_gene: .
CDR3aa: CASSLSGNTEAFF
CDR3nt: TGTGCCAGCAGCTTATCGGGGAACACTGAAGCTTTCTTT

v_gene: TRBV5-6
j_gene: TRBJ2-7
len: 16
abundance: few
d_gene: TRBD2
CDR3aa: CASSLGGTSGREEQYF
CDR3nt: TGTGCCAGCAGCTTGGGAGGGACTAGCGGGCGTGAAGAGCAGTACTTC

v_gene: TRBV6-6
j_gene: TRBJ1-2
len: 10
abundance: .
d_gene: .
CDR3aa: CLVYGYGYTF
CDR3nt: TGCCTGGTCTACGGCTATGGCTACACCTTC

v_gene: TRBV10-3
j_gene: TRBJ1-6
len: 13
abundance: .
d_gene: .
CDR3aa: CALQGTRNSPLHF
CDR3nt: TGTGCCCTGCAGGGGACAAGGAATTCACCCCTCCACTTT

v_gene: TRBV5-1
j_gene: TRBJ1-3
len: 15
abundance: few
d_gene: TRBD1
CDR3aa: CASSVGQLSGNTIYF
CDR3nt: TGCGCCAGCAGCGTGGGACAGCTCTCTGGAAACACCATATATTTT

v_gene: TRBV4-3
j_gene: TRBJ2-7
len: 15
abundance: once
d_gene: TRBD2
CDR3aa: CASSQESGAGHEQYF
CDR3nt: TGCGCCAGCAGCCAAGAGAGCGGGGCGGGCCACGAGCAGTACTTC

v_gene: TRBV5-4
j_gene: TRBJ1-3
len: 15
abundance: .
d_gene: .
CDR3aa: CASSLLGGPGNTIYF
CDR3nt: TGTGCCAGCAGCCTATTGGGGGGACCTGGAAACACCATATATTTT

v_gene: TRBV6-4
j_gene: TRBJ1-5
len: 16
abundance: .
d_gene: .
CDR3aa: CASQVEQAYSNQPQHF
CDR3nt: TGTGCCAGCCAGGTGGAGCAGGCTTATAGCAATCAGCCCCAGCATTTT

v_gene: TRBV18
j_gene: TRBJ1-1
len: 13
abundance: .
d_gene: TRBD1
CDR3aa: CASSPTGGTEAFF
CDR3nt: TGTGCCAGCTCACCTACAGGGGGCACTGAAGCTTTCTTT

v_gene: TRBV2
j_gene: TRBJ1-2
len: 16
abundance: .
d_gene: .
CDR3aa: CASRGPREGINYGYTF
CDR3nt: TGTGCCAGCAGGGGACCTCGGGAGGGGATCAACTATGGCTACACCTTC

v_gene: TRBV5-4
j_gene: TRBJ1-1
len: 14
abundance: .
d_gene: .
CDR3aa: CASSLAGKNTEAFF
CDR3nt: TGTGCCAGCAGCTTGGCAGGGAAGAACACTGAAGCTTTCTTT

v_gene: TRBV5-1
j_gene: TRBJ1-1
len: 13
abundance: .
d_gene: TRBD1
CDR3aa: CASSSTGGTEAFF
CDR3nt: TGCGCCAGCAGCTCCACAGGGGGCACTGAAGCTTTCTTT

v_gene: TRBV5-8
j_gene: TRBJ1-5
len: 17
abundance: .
d_gene: .
CDR3aa: CASIPRPPGVSNQPQHF
CDR3nt: TGTGCCAGCATCCCTCGGCCGCCGGGAGTGAGCAATCAGCCCCAGCATTTT

v_gene: TRBV7-9
j_gene: TRBJ2-7
len: 14
abundance: .
d_gene: .
CDR3aa: CASSELGNDYEQYF
CDR3nt: TGTGCCAGCAGCGAACTAGGGAATGATTACGAGCAGTACTTC

v_gene: TRBV2
j_gene: TRBJ2-3
len: 15
abundance: .
d_gene: TRBD2
CDR3aa: CASTLWGGVADTQYF
CDR3nt: TGTGCCAGCACCCTTTGGGGGGGGGTAGCAGATACGCAGTATTTT

v_gene: TRBV7-2
j_gene: TRBJ1-5
len: 15
abundance: .
d_gene: .
CDR3aa: CASSFKGGGNQPQHF
CDR3nt: TGTGCCAGCAGCTTTAAAGGCGGGGGCAATCAGCCCCAGCATTTT

v_gene: TRBV19
j_gene: TRBJ1-2
len: 13
abundance: .
d_gene: .
CDR3aa: CASTPYDDYGYTF
CDR3nt: TGTGCCAGTACCCCATATGATGACTATGGCTACACCTTC

v_gene: TRBV2
j_gene: TRBJ2-3
len: 14
abundance: .
d_gene: .
CDR3aa: CASSGWGSADTQYF
CDR3nt: TGTGCCAGCAGTGGATGGGGGAGCGCAGATACGCAGTATTTT

v_gene: TRBV5-1
j_gene: TRBJ1-6
len: 16
abundance: few
d_gene: .
CDR3aa: CASSLIQASYNSPLHF
CDR3nt: TGCGCCAGCAGCTTGATCCAGGCCTCCTATAATTCACCCCTCCACTTT

v_gene: TRBV28
j_gene: TRBJ2-7
len: 13
abundance: .
d_gene: .
CDR3aa: CASTSGSSYEQYF
CDR3nt: TGTGCCAGCACCTCAGGGAGCTCCTACGAGCAGTACTTC

v_gene: TRBV27
j_gene: TRBJ2-2
len: 14
abundance: once
d_gene: .
CDR3aa: CASSLSGTRAELFF
CDR3nt: TGTGCCAGCAGTTTATCGGGGACGAGGGCGGAGCTGTTTTTT

v_gene: TRBV2
j_gene: TRBJ2-5
len: 14
abundance: once
d_gene: .
CDR3aa: CASSEAYLRETQYF
CDR3nt: TGTGCCAGCAGTGAAGCCTACCTCCGGGAGACCCAGTACTTC

v_gene: TRBV4-2
j_gene: TRBJ1-4
len: 15
abundance: .
d_gene: .
CDR3aa: CASSQSMAGDEKLFF
CDR3nt: TGTGCCAGCAGCCAATCGATGGCCGGGGATGAAAAACTGTTTTTT